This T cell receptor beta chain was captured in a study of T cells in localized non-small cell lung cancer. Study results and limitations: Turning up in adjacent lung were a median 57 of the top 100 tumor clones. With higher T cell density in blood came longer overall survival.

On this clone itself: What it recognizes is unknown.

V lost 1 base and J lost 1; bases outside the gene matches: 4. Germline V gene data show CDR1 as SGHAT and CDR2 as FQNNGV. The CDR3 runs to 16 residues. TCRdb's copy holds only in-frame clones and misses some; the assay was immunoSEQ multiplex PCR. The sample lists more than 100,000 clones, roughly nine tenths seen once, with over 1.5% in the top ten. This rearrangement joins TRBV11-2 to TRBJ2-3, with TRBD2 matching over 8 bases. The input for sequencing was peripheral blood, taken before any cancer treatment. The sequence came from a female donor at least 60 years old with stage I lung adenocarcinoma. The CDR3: CASSLGFGGGTDTQYF. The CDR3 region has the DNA TGTGCCAGCAGCTTAGGTTTCGGGGGGGGCACAGATACGCAGTATTTT.